This record concerns one T cell receptor beta chain sequence. Its antigen is not identified. Here immunoSEQ multiplex PCR was the method, and the copy in TCRdb shows in-frame clones only, minus some. The table records about 140,000 clones, roughly 91% of them present only once. The sample belongs to a study of T cell responses to AZD1222 COVID-19 vaccine. Study outcomes and limitations: White British donors predominated, females outnumbered males, and clonal diversity was possibly underestimated.

The receptor's source is an adult who received the AZD1222 COVID-19 vaccine. The sample consisted of peripheral blood, taken 28 days after the second AZD1222 dose.

CDR3 nucleotides: TGTGCCAGCGGGCTTGCTAACTATGGCTACACCTTC. Amino acids: CASGLANYGYTF. This chain uses TRBV2 with TRBJ1-2; D not certain. Germline V gene lookup returns CDR1 SNHLY and CDR2 FYNNEI. The CDR3 covers 12 residues. V lost 8 bases and J lost 0, with 7 bases in between.